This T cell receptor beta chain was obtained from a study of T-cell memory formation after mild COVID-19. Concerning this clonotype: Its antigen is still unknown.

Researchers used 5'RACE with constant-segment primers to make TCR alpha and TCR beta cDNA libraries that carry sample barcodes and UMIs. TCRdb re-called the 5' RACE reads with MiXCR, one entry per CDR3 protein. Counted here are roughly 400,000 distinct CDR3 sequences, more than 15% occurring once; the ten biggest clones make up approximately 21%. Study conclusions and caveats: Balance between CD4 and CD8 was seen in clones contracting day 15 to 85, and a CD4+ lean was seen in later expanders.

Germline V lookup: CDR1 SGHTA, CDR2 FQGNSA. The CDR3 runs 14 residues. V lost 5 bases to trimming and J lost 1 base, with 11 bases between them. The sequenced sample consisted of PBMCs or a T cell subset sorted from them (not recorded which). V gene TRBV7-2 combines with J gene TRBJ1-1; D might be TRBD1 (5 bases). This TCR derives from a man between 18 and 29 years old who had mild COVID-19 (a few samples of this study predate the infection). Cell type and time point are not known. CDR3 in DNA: TGTGCCAGCAGCCAGGTTGGGGCGAACACTGAAGCTTTCTTT. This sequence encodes CASSQVGANTEAFF.